The entry below gives a single T cell receptor beta chain sequence along with its context. TCRdb keeps only in-frame clones here, not all; method: immunoSEQ multiplex PCR. This sample has about 440,000 clones, with more than 70% found just once. Followed over time, Seattle patients had been enrolled while infection was active. The germline V gene encodes CDR1 MDHEN and CDR2 SYDVKM. The trim removed 6 bases at V and 7 bases at J, leaving 8 bases unmatched. CDR3 length: 14 residues. These data are taken from a study of blood T cell repertoires in COVID-19. Study at large: COVID-19 samples from acute and convalescent phases originated in the United States, Italy and Spain. T cells, B-cell-depleted T cells, or PBMCs provided the cDNA or gDNA that served as material.

The sample taken for sequencing was peripheral blood. The receptor's source is a woman aged 50 to 65 with COVID-19, enrolled during active disease. The rearrangement links TRBV28 to TRBJ1-4, with TRBD1 matching 7 bases. The DNA for the CDR3 is TGTGCCAGCAGCGGCGGAGGGACAGTTGAAAAACTGTTTTTT. This encodes CASSGGGTVEKLFF.